The clone carrying this TCR beta chain was seen only once. Its antigen is unidentified. Primers: 60 Vbeta forward and 13 Jbeta reverse. Profiling relied on immunoSEQ multiplex PCR, and the TCRdb table lists in-frame clones only, not all of them. The sample contains some 170,000 clones, roughly four fifths of which appear only once. These data originate in a study of cytomegalovirus exposure and HLA in healthy donors. Across the whole study: A data release that came early held roughly 85 million unique TCRs from HLA-typed donors. The study's findings and limits: An Asian-associated ancestry cluster reportedly showed fewer N-insertions than the roughly 670-donor mean in a later analysis.

Germline CDR1 reads SGDLS; CDR2 reads YYNGEE. The CDR3 covers 14 residues. V was pared by 7 bases and J by 2 bases, with 13 bases between. This chain links TRBV9 with TRBJ1-5; a weak D match, TRBD1 (5 bases). This receptor was identified in a male donor in good health and CMV-seronegative. Sample: PBMCs. The CDR3 nucleotides are TGTGCCAGCGCGCGGGGGGTAGGCAATCAGCCCCAGCATTTT. Translated, it gives CASARGVGNQPQHF.